The 11 T cell receptor beta chains reported below all come from one sample, sequenced in a study of shared clonotypes between healthy human individuals. Here immunoSEQ multiplex PCR was the method, and the copy in TCRdb shows in-frame clones only, minus some. This sample has 470,000 or so clones, with roughly 80% found just once. The material sequenced was PBMCs. The receptors were gathered from a woman aged 35 to 49 in good health. Some clones in this sample may be carry-over from other donors' samples.

This clone showed up many times. Additional DNA sequences in this sample encode the identical CDR3. This rearrangement joins TRBV4-1 to TRBJ1-1; D is perhaps TRBD1 (5 bases). The CDR3 is made up of 15 amino acids. V lost 1 base and J lost 1, with 10 bases in between. In germline, CDR1 is MGHRA, CDR2 YSYEKL. CDR3 nucleotide sequence: TGCGCCAGCAGCCAAGGCCTTACAGGGAACACTGAAGCTTTCTTT. Protein sequence: CASSQGLTGNTEAFF.

The chain combines TRBV7-9 with TRBJ1-2; TRBD1 aligns across 10 bases. J gave up 1 base and V 5 bases, and 13 bases lay outside the gene matches. CDR1 SEHNR and CDR2 FQNEAQ come from the germline V gene (reference sequence). CDR3 length: 18 amino acids. CDR3 DNA: TGTGCCAGCAGCCCCCTCGGGGATGGACAGGGGGATAACTATGGCTACACCTTC. Translation: CASSPLGDGQGDNYGYTF.

The chain is built from TRBV6-5 and TRBJ1-3, with D unresolved. The CDR3 sequence is 13 residues long. Germline assignment: CDR1 MNHEY and CDR2 SVGAGI. Trimming left V 7 bases short and J 1 base short, with 8 bases between. Here the CDR3 DNA reads TGTGCCAGCATCATGAGGTCTGGAAACACCATATATTTT. Its translation: CASIMRSGNTIYF.

This chain links TRBV5-1 with TRBJ1-5; tentatively, D is TRBD1 (6 bases). There are 14 residues in the CDR3. Germline V gene sequence: CDR1 SGHRS, CDR2 YFSETQ. V was cut by 3 bases and J by 9 bases, with 16 bases left in between. CDR3 nucleotide sequence: TGCGCCAGCAGCTCATACAGGGAGGGTGCGCCCCAGCATTTT. It encodes CASSSYREGAPQHF. The full variable domain, with the rest looked up from reference TRBV5-1 and TRBJ1-5, is KAGVTQTPRYLIKTRGQQVTLSCSPISGHRSVSWYQQTPGQGLQFLFEYFSETQRNKGNFPGRFSGRQFSNSRSEMNVSTLELGDSALYLCASSSYREGAPQHFGDGTRLSIL.

This rearrangement joins TRBV19 to TRBJ1-2; 10 positions match TRBD1. Per the germline V gene, CDR1 is LNHDA and CDR2 is SQIVND (reference sequence). The V segment lost 6 bases and the J segment 8 bases; nucleotides outside the gene matches: 6. This CDR3 comprises 13 residues. CDR3 loop: CASSRDRGSGYTF. DNA for the CDR3: TGTGCCAGTAGCAGGGACAGGGGTAGCGGCTACACCTTC.

The chain combines TRBV11-2 with TRBJ1-5, with no clear D. The CDR3 length is 19 residues. Looked up from germline, CDR1 is SGHAT and CDR2 is FQNNGV. V lost 1 base and J 3 bases, leaving 22 bases between the germline ends. Here the CDR3 reads CASSLVIEADPYYNQPQHF. The CDR3 DNA sequence: TGTGCCAGCAGCTTAGTAATTGAGGCAGACCCCTACTACAATCAGCCCCAGCATTTT.

The chain recombines TRBV13 with TRBJ2-3; D gene ambiguous. Germline loops: CDR1 PRHDT, CDR2 FYEKMQ (reference sequence). The CDR3 runs 14 residues. V was trimmed by 1 base and J by 5 bases, leaving 10 bases between them. This CDR3 is CASSLAARLDTQYF. The DNA of the CDR3 is TGTGCCAGCAGCTTAGCGGCGAGGTTAGATACGCAGTATTTT. The full variable domain, in which reference TRBV13 and TRBJ2-3 provide the parts outside the CDR3, is AAGVIQSPRHLIKEKRETATLKCYPIPRHDTVYWYQQGPGQDPQFLISFYEKMQSDKGSIPDRFSAQQFSDYHSELNMSSLELGDSALYFCASSLAARLDTQYFGPGTRLTVL.

This clone appeared a single time. This chain uses TRBV6-1 with TRBJ2-4; 12 nucleotides align to TRBD2. This CDR3 has 14 amino acids. V was clipped by 4 bases and J by 16 bases; unmatched bases: 11. The germline CDR1 and CDR2 sequences are MNHNS and SASEGT. This CDR3 reads CASSASGRAREGYF. The CDR3 DNA is TGTGCCAGCAGTGCTAGCGGGAGGGCGCGTGAGGGATACTTC.

This clone has only one observation. The V and J genes are TRBV29-1 and TRBJ2-7; 13 bases align to TRBD2. J lost 5 bases, V lost 7 bases, and 5 bases had no gene match. The CDR3 is 13 residues long. Per the germline V gene, CDR1 is SQVTM and CDR2 is ANQGSEA. The CDR3 here is CSGWTSGSHEQYF. Written as DNA, the CDR3 is TGCAGCGGCTGGACTAGCGGGAGCCACGAGCAGTACTTC.

This sequence joins TRBV10-3 and TRBJ1-1; a possible D gene is TRBD1 (6 bases). The V end was cut by 5 bases, the J end by 1 base, with 11 bases between. Germline V gene sequence: CDR1 ENHRY, CDR2 SYGVKD. This CDR3 spans 14 amino acids. Written as DNA, the CDR3 is TGTGCCATCAGTCCCGGGACATCGAACACTGAAGCTTTCTTT. It specifies CAISPGTSNTEAFF.

The rearrangement joins TRBV5-8 to TRBJ2-3; TRBD2 agrees at 7 bases. This CDR3 region has 15 residues. Losses at the gene ends were 2 bases for V and 6 bases for J; bases not matched to a gene: 9. The germline gives CDR1 SGHTS, CDR2 YDEGEE. The CDR3 loop reads CASSFRDRGVDTQYF. The CDR3 DNA is TGTGCCAGCAGCTTCCGGGACCGGGGGGTGGATACGCAGTATTTT.